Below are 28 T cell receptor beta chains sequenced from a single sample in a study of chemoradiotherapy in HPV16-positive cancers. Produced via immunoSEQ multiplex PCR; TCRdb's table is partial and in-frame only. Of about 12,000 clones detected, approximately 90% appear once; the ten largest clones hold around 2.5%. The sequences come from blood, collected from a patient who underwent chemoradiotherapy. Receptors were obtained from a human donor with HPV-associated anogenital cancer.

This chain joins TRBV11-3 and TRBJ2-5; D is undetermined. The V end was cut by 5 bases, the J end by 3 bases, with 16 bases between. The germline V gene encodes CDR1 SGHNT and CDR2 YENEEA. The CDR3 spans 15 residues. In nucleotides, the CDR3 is TGTGCCAGCAGCCCGGGTGGCTCAAGGAAAGAGACCCAGTACTTC. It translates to CASSPGGSRKETQYF. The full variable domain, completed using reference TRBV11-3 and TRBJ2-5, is EAGVVQSPRYKIIEKKQPVAFWCNPISGHNTLYWYLQNLGQGPELLIRYENEEAVDDSQLPKDRFSAERLKGVDSTLKIQPAELGDSAVYLCASSPGGSRKETQYFGPGTRLLVL.

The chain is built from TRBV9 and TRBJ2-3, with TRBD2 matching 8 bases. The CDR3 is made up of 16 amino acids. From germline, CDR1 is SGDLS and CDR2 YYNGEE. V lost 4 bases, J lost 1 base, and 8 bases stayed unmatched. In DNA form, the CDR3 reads TGTGCCAGCAGCCCAAGGGACGGGGGGGGCACAGATACGCAGTATTTT. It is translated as CASSPRDGGGTDTQYF.

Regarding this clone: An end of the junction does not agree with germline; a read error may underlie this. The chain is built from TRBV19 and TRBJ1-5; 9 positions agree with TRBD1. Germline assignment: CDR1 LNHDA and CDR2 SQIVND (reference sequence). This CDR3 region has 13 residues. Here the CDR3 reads CATAGQGNQPQHF. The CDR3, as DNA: TGTGCCACCGCGGGACAGGGCAACCAGCCCCAGCATTTT.

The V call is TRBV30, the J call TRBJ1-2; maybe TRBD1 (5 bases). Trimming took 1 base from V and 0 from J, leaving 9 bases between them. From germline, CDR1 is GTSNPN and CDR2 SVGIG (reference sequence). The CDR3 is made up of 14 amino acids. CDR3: CAWSGTLSNYGYTF. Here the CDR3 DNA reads TGTGCCTGGAGTGGGACACTCTCTAACTATGGCTACACCTTC.

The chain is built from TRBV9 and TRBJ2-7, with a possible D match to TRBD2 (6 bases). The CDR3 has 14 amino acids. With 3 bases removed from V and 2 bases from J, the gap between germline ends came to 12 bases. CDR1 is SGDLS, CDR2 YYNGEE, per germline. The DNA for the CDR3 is TGTGCCAGCAGCGCAGCGGAGGGTGCCTACGAGCAGTACTTC. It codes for CASSAAEGAYEQYF.

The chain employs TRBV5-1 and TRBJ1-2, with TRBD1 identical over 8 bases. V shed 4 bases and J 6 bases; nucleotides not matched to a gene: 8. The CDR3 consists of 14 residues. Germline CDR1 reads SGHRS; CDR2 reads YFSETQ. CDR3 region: CASSLSQGADGYTF. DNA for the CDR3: TGCGCCAGCAGCCTCTCCCAGGGGGCCGATGGCTACACCTTC. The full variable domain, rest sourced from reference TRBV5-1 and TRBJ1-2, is KAGVTQTPRYLIKTRGQQVTLSCSPISGHRSVSWYQQTPGQGLQFLFEYFSETQRNKGNFPGRFSGRQFSNSRSEMNVSTLELGDSALYLCASSLSQGADGYTFGSGTRLTVV.

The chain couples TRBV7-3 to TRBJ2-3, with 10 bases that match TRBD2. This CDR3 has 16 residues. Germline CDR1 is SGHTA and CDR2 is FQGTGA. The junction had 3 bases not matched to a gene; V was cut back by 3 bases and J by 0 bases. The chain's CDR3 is CASSFSAGGSTDTQYF. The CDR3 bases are TGTGCCAGCAGCTTCTCAGCGGGGGGGAGCACAGATACGCAGTATTTT.

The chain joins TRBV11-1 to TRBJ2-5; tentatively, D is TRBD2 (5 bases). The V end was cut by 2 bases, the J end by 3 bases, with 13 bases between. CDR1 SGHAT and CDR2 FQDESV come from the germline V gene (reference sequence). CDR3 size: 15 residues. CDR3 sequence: CASSLNGIAKETQYF. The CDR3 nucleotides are TGTGCCAGCAGCTTAAATGGAATAGCGAAAGAGACCCAGTACTTC. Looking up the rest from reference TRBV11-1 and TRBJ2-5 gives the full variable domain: EAEVAQSPRYKITEKSQAVAFWCDPISGHATLYWYRQILGQGPELLVQFQDESVVDDSQLPKDRFSAERLKGVDSTLKIQPAELGDSAMYLCASSLNGIAKETQYFGPGTRLLVL.

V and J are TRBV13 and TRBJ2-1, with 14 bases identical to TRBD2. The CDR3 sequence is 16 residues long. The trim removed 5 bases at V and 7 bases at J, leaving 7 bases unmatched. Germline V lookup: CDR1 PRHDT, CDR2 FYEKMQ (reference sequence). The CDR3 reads CASSPRGTSGGNEQFF. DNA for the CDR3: TGTGCCAGCAGCCCTAGAGGGACTAGCGGGGGAAATGAGCAGTTCTTC.

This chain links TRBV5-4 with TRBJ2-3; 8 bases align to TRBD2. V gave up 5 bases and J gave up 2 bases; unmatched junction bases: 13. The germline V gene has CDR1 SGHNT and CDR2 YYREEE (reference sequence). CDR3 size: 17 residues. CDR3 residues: CASSLRWLAGYTDTQYF. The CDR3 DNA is TGTGCCAGCAGTTTACGGTGGTTAGCGGGGTACACAGATACGCAGTATTTT.

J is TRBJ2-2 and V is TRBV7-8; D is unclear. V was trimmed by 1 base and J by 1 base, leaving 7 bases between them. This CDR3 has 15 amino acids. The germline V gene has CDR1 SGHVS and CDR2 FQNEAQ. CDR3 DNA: TGTGCCAGCAGCTTAGTCGAGATGAACACCGGGGAGCTGTTTTTT. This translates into CASSLVEMNTGELFF.

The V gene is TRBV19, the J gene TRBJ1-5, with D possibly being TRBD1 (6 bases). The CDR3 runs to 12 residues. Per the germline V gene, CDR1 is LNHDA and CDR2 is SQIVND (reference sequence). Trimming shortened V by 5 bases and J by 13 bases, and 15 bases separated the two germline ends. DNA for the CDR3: TGTGCCAGTAGTGACCGGGACACCGTTCAGCATTTT. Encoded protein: CASSDRDTVQHF.

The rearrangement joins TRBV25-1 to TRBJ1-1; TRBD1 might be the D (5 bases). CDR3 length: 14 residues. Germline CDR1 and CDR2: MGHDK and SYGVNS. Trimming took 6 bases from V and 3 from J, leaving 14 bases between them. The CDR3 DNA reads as TGTGCCAGCAGGGAGCCAGGGATGGACACTGAAGCTTTCTTT. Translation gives CASREPGMDTEAFF.

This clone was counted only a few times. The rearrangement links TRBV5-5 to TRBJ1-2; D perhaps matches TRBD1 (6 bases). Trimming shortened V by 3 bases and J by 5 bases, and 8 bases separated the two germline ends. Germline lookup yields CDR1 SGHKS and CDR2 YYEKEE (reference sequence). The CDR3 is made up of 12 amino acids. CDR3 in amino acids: CASSWTEYGYTF. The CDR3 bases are TGTGCCAGCAGCTGGACAGAGTATGGCTACACCTTC.

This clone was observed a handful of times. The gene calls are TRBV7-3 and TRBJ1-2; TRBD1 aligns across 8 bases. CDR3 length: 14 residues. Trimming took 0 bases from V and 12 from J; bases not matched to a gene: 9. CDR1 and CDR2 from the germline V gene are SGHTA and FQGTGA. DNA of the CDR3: TGTGCCAGCAGCTTAACTCCGCAGGGGGCACCTCACACCTTC. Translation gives CASSLTPQGAPHTF.

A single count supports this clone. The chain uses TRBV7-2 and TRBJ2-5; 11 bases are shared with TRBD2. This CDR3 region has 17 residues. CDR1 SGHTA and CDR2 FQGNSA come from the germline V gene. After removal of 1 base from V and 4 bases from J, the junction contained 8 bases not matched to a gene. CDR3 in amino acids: CASSLEGLAVLRETQYF. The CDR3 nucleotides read TGTGCCAGCAGCTTAGAGGGACTAGCGGTCCTAAGAGAGACCCAGTACTTC. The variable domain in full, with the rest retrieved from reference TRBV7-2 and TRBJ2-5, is GAGVSQSPSNKVTEKGKDVELRCDPISGHTALYWYRQSLGQGLEFLIYFQGNSAPDKSGLPSDRFSAERTGGSVSTLTIQRTQQEDSAVYLCASSLEGLAVLRETQYFGPGTRLLVL.

The CDR3 DNA follows: TGTGCCAGCAGCGTAGCGACGGTGAACACCGGGGAGCTGTTTTTT. Translated, it gives CASSVATVNTGELFF. The chain has TRBV9 and TRBJ2-2; D ambiguous. CDR1 SGDLS and CDR2 YYNGEE come from the germline V gene. This CDR3 contains 15 residues. Between the trimmed V and J ends, which lost 0 bases and 1 base, there was a span of 7 bases.

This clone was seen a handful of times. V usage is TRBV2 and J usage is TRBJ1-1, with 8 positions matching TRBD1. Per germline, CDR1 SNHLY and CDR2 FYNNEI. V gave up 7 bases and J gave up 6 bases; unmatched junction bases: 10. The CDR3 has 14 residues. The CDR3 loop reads CASKRQGKEAEAFF. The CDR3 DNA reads TGTGCCAGCAAAAGACAGGGGAAGGAGGCTGAAGCTTTCTTT.

The CDR3 loop reads CASSSTGPYYEQYF. The CDR3, as DNA: TGTGCCAGCAGCTCAACCGGGCCGTACTACGAGCAGTACTTC. V gene TRBV11-3 combines with J gene TRBJ2-7; no definite D call. The CDR3 sequence is 14 residues long. Germline-derived CDR1 and CDR2 are SGHNT and YENEEA. Trimming left V 4 bases short and J 3 bases short, with 13 bases between.

The CDR3 region is CASSLARKLTYANYGYTF. CDR3 in DNA: TGTGCCAGCAGCTTAGCGCGGAAGCTCACCTACGCTAACTATGGCTACACCTTC. The chain combines TRBV7-2 with TRBJ1-2; D not certain. V lost 0 bases and J lost 0, with 17 bases in between. The CDR3 is 18 residues long. The V gene's germline CDR1 is SGHTA and CDR2 FQGNSA.

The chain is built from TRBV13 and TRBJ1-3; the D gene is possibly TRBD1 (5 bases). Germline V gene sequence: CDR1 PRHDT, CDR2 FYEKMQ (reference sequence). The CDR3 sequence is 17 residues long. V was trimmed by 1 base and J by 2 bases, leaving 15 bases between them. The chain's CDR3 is CASSLEHGGSPGNTIYF. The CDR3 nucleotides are TGTGCCAGCAGCTTAGAACATGGGGGATCCCCTGGAAACACCATATATTTT.

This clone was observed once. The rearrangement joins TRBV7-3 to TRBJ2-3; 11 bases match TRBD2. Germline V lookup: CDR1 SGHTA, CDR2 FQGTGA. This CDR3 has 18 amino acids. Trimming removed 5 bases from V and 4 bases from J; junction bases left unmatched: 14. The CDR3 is CASSLLAGGPFVADTQYF. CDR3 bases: TGTGCCAGCAGCCTCCTAGCGGGGGGCCCCTTCGTGGCAGATACGCAGTATTTT.

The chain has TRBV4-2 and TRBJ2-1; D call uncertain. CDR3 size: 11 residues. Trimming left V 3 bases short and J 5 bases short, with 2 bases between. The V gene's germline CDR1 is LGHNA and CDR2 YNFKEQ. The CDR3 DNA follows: TGTGCCAGCAGCCAGCACAATGAGCAGTTCTTC. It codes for CASSQHNEQFF.

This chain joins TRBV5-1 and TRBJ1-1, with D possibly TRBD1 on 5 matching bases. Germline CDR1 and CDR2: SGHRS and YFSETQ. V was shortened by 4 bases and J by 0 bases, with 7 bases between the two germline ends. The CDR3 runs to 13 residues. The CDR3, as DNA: TGCGCCAGCAGCGTACAGGTGAACACTGAAGCTTTCTTT. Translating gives CASSVQVNTEAFF.

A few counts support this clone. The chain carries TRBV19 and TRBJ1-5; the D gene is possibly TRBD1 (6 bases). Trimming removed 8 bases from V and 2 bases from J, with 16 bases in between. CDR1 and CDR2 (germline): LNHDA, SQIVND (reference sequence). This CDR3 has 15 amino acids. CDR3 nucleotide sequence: TGTGCCAGTCGGGAGCAGGGGAATGGCAATCAGCCCCAGCATTTT. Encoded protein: CASREQGNGNQPQHF.

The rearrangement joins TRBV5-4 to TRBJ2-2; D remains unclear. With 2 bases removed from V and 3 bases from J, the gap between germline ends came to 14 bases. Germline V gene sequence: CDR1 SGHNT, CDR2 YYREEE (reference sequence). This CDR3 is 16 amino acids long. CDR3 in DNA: TGTGCCAGCAGCTTTGGCGCAGGCATGGACACCGGGGAGCTGTTTTTT. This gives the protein CASSFGAGMDTGELFF.

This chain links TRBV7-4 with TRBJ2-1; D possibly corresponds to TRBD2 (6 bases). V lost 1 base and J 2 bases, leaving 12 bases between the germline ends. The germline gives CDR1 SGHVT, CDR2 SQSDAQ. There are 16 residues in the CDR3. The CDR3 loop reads CASSLDRDFTYNEQFF. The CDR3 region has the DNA TGTGCCAGCAGCTTAGACCGGGACTTTACCTACAATGAGCAGTTCTTC.

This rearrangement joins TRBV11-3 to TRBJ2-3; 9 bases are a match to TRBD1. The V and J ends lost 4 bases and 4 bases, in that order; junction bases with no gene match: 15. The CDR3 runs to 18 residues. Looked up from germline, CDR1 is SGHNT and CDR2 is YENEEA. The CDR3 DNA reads TGTGCCAGCAGCTCAGGGAACCCGGGGGACAGGGAAGCAGATACGCAGTATTTT. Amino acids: CASSSGNPGDREADTQYF.